A selection of T cell receptor beta chains follows, all from one sample in a study of cytotoxic CD8 clonotypes in ibrutinib-treated CLL. Assay used: immunoSEQ multiplex PCR; TCRdb lists only in-frame clones, some missing. The table includes more than 300,000 clones, roughly 85% detected once. Source: PBMCs, taken before ibrutinib treatment. The source of these receptors is a human donor with chronic lymphocytic leukemia. Each CDR3 is given with its conserved first and last residue. Fields, in order: CDR3 length, J gene, clone size, D gene, V gene, CDR3 protein, CDR3 DNA. D genes are given only for firm matches. Clone size is not always given. Where it is, it says once, few, many or a class for expanded clones.

15	TRBJ2-7	-	-	TRBV6-5	CASSYLAERPYEQYF	TGTGCCAGCAGTTACTTGGCCGAACGACCGTACGAGCAGTACTTC
16	TRBJ2-3	-	-	TRBV4-1	CASSQALSASTDTQYF	TGCGCCAGCAGCCAAGCCCTTTCCGCTAGCACAGATACGCAGTATTTT
14	TRBJ1-5	-	-	TRBV30	CAWSVLSGDQPQHF	TGTGCCTGGAGTGTATTATCAGGGGATCAGCCCCAGCATTTT
14	TRBJ2-7	-	-	TRBV6-6	CASSPPLRAYEQYF	TGTGCCAGCAGCCCTCCGCTCCGGGCCTACGAGCAGTACTTC
13	TRBJ1-1	-	-	TRBV6-4	CASRGVGATEAFF	TGTGCCAGCAGAGGCGTGGGGGCCACTGAAGCTTTCTTT
14	TRBJ2-7	few	-	TRBV15	CATSRDPPAPRQYF	TGTGCCACCAGCAGAGATCCCCCCGCTCCGAGGCAGTACTTC
12	TRBJ1-5	-	-	TRBV2	CASSDWGQPQHF	TGTGCCAGCAGTGATTGGGGCCAGCCCCAGCATTTT
15	TRBJ1-1	-	-	TRBV27	CASSLLGPAGTEAFF	TGTGCCAGCAGTTTATTGGGTCCGGCGGGCACTGAAGCTTTCTTT
15	TRBJ1-2	-	-	TRBV6-4	CASSPAGGSGYGYTF	TGTGCCAGCAGTCCAGCTGGGGGATCGGGCTATGGCTACACCTTC
14	TRBJ2-7	few	TRBD2	TRBV6-5	CASSRLASSYEQYF	TGTGCCAGCAGCCGACTAGCGAGCTCCTACGAGCAGTACTTC
15	TRBJ2-7	few	TRBD2	TRBV13	CASSPGLAPTYEQYF	TGTGCCAGCAGCCCGGGACTAGCACCGACCTACGAGCAGTACTTC
15	TRBJ2-2	-	-	TRBV7-8	CASSFTQGYTGELFF	TGTGCCAGCAGCTTTACCCAGGGCTACACCGGGGAGCTGTTTTTT
15	TRBJ2-2	-	TRBD2	TRBV30	CARGLAGATTGELFF	TGTGCCCGCGGGTTAGCGGGAGCCACCACCGGGGAGCTGTTTTTT
15	TRBJ1-3	-	-	TRBV10-3	CAISAHSGSGNTIYF	TGTGCCATCAGTGCCCATTCGGGCTCTGGAAACACCATATATTTT
13	TRBJ2-7	-	-	TRBV6-1	CASSEGPLIEQYF	TGTGCCAGCAGTGAAGGCCCGCTTATAGAGCAGTACTTC
16	TRBJ1-3	-	-	TRBV7-2	CASSLVGAGTGNTIYF	TGTGCCAGCAGCTTAGTCGGTGCCGGGACTGGAAACACCATATATTTT